This T cell receptor beta chain was observed in a study of T cells in Graves' hyperthyroidism and ophthalmopathy. Findings and caveats of the study: Most thyroid clonotypes expanded above 0.001 appeared in blood too. For ophthalmopathy, model prediction preceded onset by a median about 6.4 months.

Trimming left V 7 bases short and J 2 bases short, with 15 bases between. The CDR3 length is 15 residues. Germline V gene lookup returns CDR1 MNHEY and CDR2 SVGAGI. A remark on this clonotype: Its matching antigen is unknown.

TCR beta CDR3 sequences were amplified from RNA transcripts. Carried out on the TCR CDR3, a first-round RT-PCR used the HTBI primer set. TCRdb analysed the multiplex PCR reads with MiXCR anew, one entry per CDR3 protein. The sample carries 500,000 to 550,000 distinct CDR3 sequences, under 25% recorded once. The diagnoses drew upon clinical symptoms, serum thyroxine and TRAb, thyroid ultrasound and orbital computed tomography. This chain joins TRBV6-5 and TRBJ1-5; D not resolved. The sequence came from a man aged 18 to 30 with Graves' hyperthyroidism. The source material was blood. The CDR3 nucleotides are TGTGCCAGCATTCTAATTTCGGGAGGCAATCAGCCCCAGCATTTT. Protein product: CASILISGGNQPQHF.